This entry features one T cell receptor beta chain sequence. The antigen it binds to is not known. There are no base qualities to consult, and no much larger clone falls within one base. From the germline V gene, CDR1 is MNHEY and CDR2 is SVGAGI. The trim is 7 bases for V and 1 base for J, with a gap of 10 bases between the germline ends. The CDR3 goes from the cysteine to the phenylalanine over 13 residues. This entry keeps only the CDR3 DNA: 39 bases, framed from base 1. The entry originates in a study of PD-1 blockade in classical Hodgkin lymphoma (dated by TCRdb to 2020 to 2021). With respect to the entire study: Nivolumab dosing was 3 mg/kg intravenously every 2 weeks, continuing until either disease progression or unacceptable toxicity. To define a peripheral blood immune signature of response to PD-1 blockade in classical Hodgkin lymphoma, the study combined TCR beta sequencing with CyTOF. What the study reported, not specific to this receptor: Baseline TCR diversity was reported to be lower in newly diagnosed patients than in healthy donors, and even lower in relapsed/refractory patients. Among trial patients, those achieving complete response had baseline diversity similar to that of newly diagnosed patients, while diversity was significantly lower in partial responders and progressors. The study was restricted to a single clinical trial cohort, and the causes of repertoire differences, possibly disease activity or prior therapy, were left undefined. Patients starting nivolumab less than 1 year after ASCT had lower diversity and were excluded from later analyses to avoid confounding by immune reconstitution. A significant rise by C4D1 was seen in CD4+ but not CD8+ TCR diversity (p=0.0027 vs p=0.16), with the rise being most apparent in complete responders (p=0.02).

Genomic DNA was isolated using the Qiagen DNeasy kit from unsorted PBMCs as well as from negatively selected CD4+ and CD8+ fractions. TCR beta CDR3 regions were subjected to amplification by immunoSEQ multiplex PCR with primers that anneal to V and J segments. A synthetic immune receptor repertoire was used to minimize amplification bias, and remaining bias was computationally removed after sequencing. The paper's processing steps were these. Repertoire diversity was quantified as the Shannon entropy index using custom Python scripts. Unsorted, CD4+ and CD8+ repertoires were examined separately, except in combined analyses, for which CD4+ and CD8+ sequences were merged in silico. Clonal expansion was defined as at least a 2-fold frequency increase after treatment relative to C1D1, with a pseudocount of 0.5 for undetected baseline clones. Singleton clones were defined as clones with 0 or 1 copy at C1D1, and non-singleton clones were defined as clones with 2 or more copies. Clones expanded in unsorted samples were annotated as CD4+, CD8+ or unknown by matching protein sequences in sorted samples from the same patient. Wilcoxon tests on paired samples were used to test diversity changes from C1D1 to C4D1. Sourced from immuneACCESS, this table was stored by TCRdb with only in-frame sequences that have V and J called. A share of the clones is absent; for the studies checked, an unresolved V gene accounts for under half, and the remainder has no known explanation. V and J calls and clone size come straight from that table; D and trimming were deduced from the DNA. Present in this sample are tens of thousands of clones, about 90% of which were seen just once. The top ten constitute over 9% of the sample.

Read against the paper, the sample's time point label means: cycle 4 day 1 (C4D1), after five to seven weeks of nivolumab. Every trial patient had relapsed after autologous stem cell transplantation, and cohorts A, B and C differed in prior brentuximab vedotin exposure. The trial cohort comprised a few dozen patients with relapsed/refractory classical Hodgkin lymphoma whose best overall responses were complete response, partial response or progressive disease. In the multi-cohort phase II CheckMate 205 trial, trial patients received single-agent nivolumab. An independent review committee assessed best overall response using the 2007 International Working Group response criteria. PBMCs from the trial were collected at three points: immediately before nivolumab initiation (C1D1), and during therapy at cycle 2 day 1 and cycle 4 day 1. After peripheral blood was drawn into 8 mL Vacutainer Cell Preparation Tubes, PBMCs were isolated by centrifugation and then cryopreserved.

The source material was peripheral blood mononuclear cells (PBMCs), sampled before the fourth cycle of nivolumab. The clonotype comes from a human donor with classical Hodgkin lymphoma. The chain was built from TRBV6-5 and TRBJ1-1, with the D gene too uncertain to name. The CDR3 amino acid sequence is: CASTDRQNTEAFF. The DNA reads TGTGCCAGCACCGATCGACAGAACACTGAAGCTTTCTTT.